These 22 T cell receptor beta chains share one sample of origin, sequenced in a study of blood T cells in healthy people across ages. Through a sample-barcoded 5' primer and a J-beta primer mix, a second PCR was run for 7 to 11 cycles. TCRdb reprocessed the 5' RACE reads with MiXCR, giving one entry per CDR3 protein. There are under 1,100,000 distinct CDR3 sequences in the sample; 20% to 25% occur only once, and around 0.75% lies in the top ten. The data also belong to a second study, concerning T cells of mothers and their children.

Sequences were obtained from blood. The source of these receptors is a girl aged 2-15 years in good health.

A few counts support this clonotype. This chain uses TRBV29-1 with TRBJ2-5, with 7 bases fitting TRBD1. CDR3 length equals 15 residues. Germline lookup yields CDR1 SQVTM and CDR2 ANQGSEA. V was pared by 0 bases and J by 5 bases, with 9 bases of the junction left unmatched. DNA of the CDR3: TGCAGCGTTGAAGATCAAAGGGGGCCTGGGGAGACCCAGTACTTC. Protein sequence: CSVEDQRGPGETQYF.

The CDR3 nucleotides are TGCAGCGCTCAATCAGGGTTGGAGACCCAGTACTTC. Translation gives CSAQSGLETQYF. V gene TRBV29-1 combines with J gene TRBJ2-5, with D maybe TRBD1 (5 bases). Germline CDR1 reads SQVTM; CDR2 reads ANQGSEA. The CDR3 is made up of 12 amino acids. Trimming left V 7 bases short and J 5 bases short, with 14 bases between.

V is TRBV5-1 and J is TRBJ1-2; D is ambiguous. CDR3 size: 15 residues. V shed 2 bases and J shed 3 bases, with 14 bases lying between them. CDR1 is SGHRS, CDR2 YFSETQ, per germline. The CDR3 protein is CASSFRTPSHYGYTF. CDR3 bases: TGCGCCAGCAGCTTCCGGACCCCCTCACACTATGGCTACACCTTC.

This clonotype has only a few counts. The chain combines TRBV2 with TRBJ1-2; maybe TRBD1 (6 bases). This CDR3 has 14 amino acids. V was clipped by 2 bases and J by 8 bases, with 15 bases between them. Germline CDR1 and CDR2: SNHLY and FYNNEI. The CDR3 nucleotides read TGTGCCAGCAGTGAATCAACAGGGTCGGGCGGCTACACCTTC. Its translation is CASSESTGSGGYTF.

The J gene is TRBJ1-2, the V gene TRBV20-1; unclear D gene. The germline gives CDR1 DFQATT, CDR2 SNEGSKA (reference sequence). The CDR3 extends over 13 amino acids. Trimming removed 2 bases from V and 8 bases from J, with 15 bases in between. CDR3 protein: CSARIGLPGGYTF. In nucleotides, the CDR3 is TGCAGTGCTAGAATAGGGTTACCGGGGGGCTACACCTTC.

This clonotype has at least ten counts. This chain joins TRBV20-1 and TRBJ2-1, with 9 bases aligning to TRBD2. This CDR3 contains 16 residues. Germline CDR1 is DFQATT and CDR2 is SNEGSKA (reference sequence). The trim removed 1 base at V and 5 bases at J, leaving 9 bases unmatched. As DNA, the CDR3 is TGCAGTGCTAGAGCTAAGGGGCTAGCGGGGAACAATGAGCAGTTCTTC. Its translation: CSARAKGLAGNNEQFF.

The rearrangement links TRBV28 to TRBJ1-3; maybe TRBD1 (5 bases). Trimming removed 2 bases at V and 2 bases at J, with 7 bases between. The CDR3 contains 14 residues. Germline V gene lookup returns CDR1 MDHEN and CDR2 SYDVKM. CDR3: CASSLGDPGNTIYF. The DNA for the CDR3 is TGTGCCAGCAGTTTAGGGGACCCTGGAAACACCATATATTTT. Full variable domain (outside the CDR3, taken from reference TRBV28 and TRBJ1-3): DVKVTQSSRYLVKRTGEKVFLECVQDMDHENMFWYRQDPGLGLRLIYFSYDVKMKEKGDIPEGYSVSREKKERFSLILESASTNQTSMYLCASSLGDPGNTIYFGEGSWLTVV.

This clonotype was seen more than once but under ten times. V usage is TRBV4-1 and J usage is TRBJ2-2; D ambiguous. The CDR3 consists of 14 residues. Deletions cut 2 bases from V and 5 bases from J, with 9 bases between. CDR1 is MGHRA, CDR2 YSYEKL, per germline. The CDR3 DNA reads TGCGCCAGCAGCCAACAGGACGGGACCGGGGAGCTGTTTTTT. It translates to CASSQQDGTGELFF.

Comment on this clonotype: A read error may account for a junction end that differs from germline. The chain joins TRBV7-8 to TRBJ2-5, with D tentatively TRBD1 (6 bases). Looked up from germline, CDR1 is SGHVS and CDR2 is FQNEAQ. The CDR3 has 12 residues. The CDR3 spells CASSLYRATQHF. Here the CDR3 DNA reads TGTGCCAGCAGCCTTTACAGGGCAACCCAGCACTTC.

The chain links TRBV20-1 to TRBJ2-3; no definite D call. Germline assignment: CDR1 DFQATT and CDR2 SNEGSKA (reference sequence). The CDR3 has 13 residues. V was pared by 3 bases and J by 2 bases, with 9 bases between. The CDR3 reads CSARWAVTDTQYF. CDR3 bases: TGCAGTGCTAGGTGGGCTGTCACAGATACGCAGTATTTT.

CDR3 sequence reads: CASSLTGGDETQYF. The CDR3 DNA reads as TGTGCCAGCAGCTTAACTGGAGGAGATGAGACCCAGTACTTC. The V call is TRBV7-6, the J call TRBJ2-5, with a possible D match to TRBD2 (5 bases). Germline V gene lookup returns CDR1 SGHVS and CDR2 FNYEAQ. This CDR3 has 14 amino acids. Between the trimmed V and J ends, which lost 2 bases and 5 bases, there was a span of 12 bases.

The J gene is TRBJ2-3, the V gene TRBV5-1; 9 bases align to TRBD2. V trimming: 1 base; J trimming: 3 bases; junction bases outside the gene matches: 3. Germline lookup yields CDR1 SGHRS and CDR2 YFSETQ. CDR3 length equals 15 residues. The chain's CDR3 is CASSLMLAGTDTQYF. Here the CDR3 DNA reads TGCGCCAGCAGCTTGATGCTAGCGGGAACAGATACGCAGTATTTT. The entire variable domain, with the rest obtained from reference TRBV5-1 and TRBJ2-3, is as follows: KAGVTQTPRYLIKTRGQQVTLSCSPISGHRSVSWYQQTPGQGLQFLFEYFSETQRNKGNFPGRFSGRQFSNSRSEMNVSTLELGDSALYLCASSLMLAGTDTQYFGPGTRLTVL.

This clonotype was seen once. The chain uses TRBV6-6 and TRBJ1-2; D ambiguous. The CDR3 runs 14 residues. V lost 8 bases to trimming and J lost 8 bases, with 21 bases between them. Germline V gives CDR1 MNHNY, CDR2 SVGAGI (reference sequence). The CDR3: CASGPPQFSWGYTF. Written as DNA, the CDR3 is TGTGCCAGCGGCCCACCACAGTTCTCCTGGGGCTACACCTTC.

The V and J genes are TRBV6-1 and TRBJ2-5; D is unresolved. V lost 3 bases and J 5 bases, leaving 7 bases between the germline ends. CDR1 and CDR2 from the germline V gene are MNHNS and SASEGT. The CDR3 spans 12 residues. The CDR3: CASSEVIETQYF. The CDR3 nucleotides are TGTGCCAGCAGTGAGGTTATTGAGACCCAGTACTTC.

The chain couples TRBV6-2 or TRBV6-3 to TRBJ2-3; perhaps TRBD2 as D (6 bases). CDR3 length: 14 residues. From germline, CDR1 is MNHEY and CDR2 SVGEGT. Trimming took off 5 bases at V and 3 bases at J, with 12 bases between the two ends. The CDR3 sequence is CASSRTTVTDTQYF. The CDR3 DNA is TGTGCCAGCAGTCGGACTACTGTAACAGATACGCAGTATTTT.

The table lists this clonotype with a count of one. As DNA, the CDR3 is TGCGCCAGCAGCCAAGATCGAGGGGGCTACTCTGGAAACACCATATATTTT. This codes for CASSQDRGGYSGNTIYF. The chain couples TRBV4-3 to TRBJ1-3, with TRBD1 identical over 7 bases. The CDR3 extends over 17 amino acids. V was clipped by 0 bases and J by 0 bases; unmatched bases: 5. Looked up from germline, CDR1 is LGHNA and CDR2 is YSLEER.

The genes are TRBV7-9 and TRBJ2-5, with D possibly TRBD1 on 6 matching bases. Germline CDR1 SEHNR, CDR2 FQNEAQ (reference sequence). The CDR3 runs to 14 residues. Trimming pared 4 bases from V and 5 bases from J, leaving 14 bases between. This chain's CDR3 is CASSSPYRGETQYF. CDR3 sequence (DNA): TGTGCCAGCAGCTCCCCTTATAGGGGGGAGACCCAGTACTTC.

This clonotype was picked up a small number of times. The chain links TRBV20-1 to TRBJ1-1, with a tentative D call TRBD1 (5 bases). The germline V and J ends were trimmed by 5 bases and 10 bases, with 11 bases remaining between them. CDR1 is DFQATT, CDR2 SNEGSKA, per germline (reference sequence). CDR3 size: 10 residues. The CDR3 DNA is TGCAGTGCTGAGGCGGGGGGAGCTTTCTTT. Protein: CSAEAGGAFF.

V and J are TRBV15 and TRBJ2-3; TRBD2 matches at 7 bases. Germline CDR1 and CDR2: LNHNV and YYDKDF (reference sequence). The CDR3 sequence is 14 residues long. The trim removed 0 bases at V and 4 bases at J, leaving 1 base unmatched. The CDR3 sequence is CATSREAGPDTQYF. The DNA of the CDR3 is TGTGCCACCAGCAGAGAAGCGGGACCAGATACGCAGTATTTT.

The chain uses TRBV4-1 and TRBJ2-5, with D unresolved. This CDR3 spans 13 amino acids. V dropped 1 base and J dropped 4 bases, with 7 bases sitting between them. Germline V gives CDR1 MGHRA, CDR2 YSYEKL. For the CDR3, the DNA is TGCGCCAGCAGCCAAGTCATGGGAGAGACCCAGTACTTC. Its translation: CASSQVMGETQYF.

J is TRBJ2-7 and V is TRBV7-2, with TRBD2 identical over 8 bases. V was pared by 3 bases and J by 4 bases, with 8 bases of the junction left unmatched. Germline V gene data show CDR1 as SGHTA and CDR2 as FQGNSA. There are 15 residues in the CDR3. This chain's CDR3 is CASSFLSGGPYEQYF. The CDR3 nucleotides read TGTGCCAGCAGCTTCTTATCGGGAGGGCCGTACGAGCAGTACTTC.

This clonotype was seen a handful of times. This chain connects TRBV9 to TRBJ2-3; TRBD2 matches 13 bases. Trimming took 0 bases from V and 2 from J; bases not matched to a gene: 12. Germline V gene sequence: CDR1 SGDLS, CDR2 YYNGEE. The CDR3 is 20 residues long. In DNA, the CDR3 is TGTGCCAGCAGCGTAGCGGTTGGGGGACTAGCGGGGTCTTTCACAGATACGCAGTATTTT. Its translation is CASSVAVGGLAGSFTDTQYF.